This is a list of T cell receptor beta chains from one sample in a study of T cells in localized non-small cell lung cancer. Libraries were prepared by immunoSEQ multiplex PCR; TCRdb keeps only in-frame clonotypes and omits some of them. The sample has approximately 46,000 clones, about 86% seen once. The sample was peripheral blood mononuclear cells, taken before any cancer treatment. The receptors shown here come from a man between 40 and 69 years old with stage III lung adenocarcinoma. The CDR3 runs from the conserved cysteine through the conserved F or W. The order of the fields is clone size, D gene, V gene, J gene, CDR3 protein, CDR3 DNA. The D gene is left open where the match is weak. A row's size may be missing; if present it is once, few, many or a size class.

clone size: NA; D gene: TRBD1; V gene: TRBV15; J gene: TRBJ2-2; CDR3 protein: CATSRDRANTGELFF; CDR3 DNA: TGTGCCACCAGCAGGGACAGGGCGAACACCGGGGAGCTGTTTTTT
clone size: NA; D gene: TRBD2; V gene: TRBV5-1; J gene: TRBJ2-3; CDR3 protein: CASSLGTSGGDTQYF; CDR3 DNA: TGCGCCAGCAGCTTGGGCACTAGCGGGGGGGATACGCAGTATTTT
clone size: few; D gene: TRBD1; V gene: TRBV27; J gene: TRBJ2-5; CDR3 protein: CASGTSVSQGGVETQYF; CDR3 DNA: TGTGCCAGCGGGACGTCCGTCTCACAGGGGGGAGTGGAGACCCAGTACTTC
clone size: once; D gene: TRBD1; V gene: TRBV6-5; J gene: TRBJ1-1; CDR3 protein: CASRQGGSDTEAFF; CDR3 DNA: TGTGCCAGCAGGCAGGGGGGGTCAGACACTGAAGCTTTCTTT
clone size: NA; D gene: TRBD2; V gene: TRBV14; J gene: TRBJ2-1; CDR3 protein: CASSPQGTSGFGNEQFF; CDR3 DNA: TGTGCCAGCAGCCCCCAAGGGACTAGCGGGTTTGGTAATGAGCAGTTCTTC
clone size: NA; D gene: TRBD1; V gene: TRBV6-4; J gene: TRBJ1-2; CDR3 protein: CASRPDRGYGYTF; CDR3 DNA: TGTGCCAGCAGACCCGACAGGGGCTATGGCTACACCTTC
clone size: once; D gene: TRBD1; V gene: TRBV19; J gene: TRBJ2-7; CDR3 protein: CASSRATGTYEQYF; CDR3 DNA: TGTGCCAGTAGTAGAGCGACAGGGACCTACGAGCAGTACTTC
clone size: NA; D gene: NA; V gene: TRBV15; J gene: TRBJ2-2; CDR3 protein: CATSRDGALTGELFF; CDR3 DNA: TGTGCCACCAGCAGAGATGGGGCGTTGACCGGGGAGCTGTTTTTT
clone size: NA; D gene: TRBD2; V gene: TRBV18; J gene: TRBJ2-2; CDR3 protein: CASSATSGGPKTGELFF; CDR3 DNA: TGTGCCAGCTCCGCTACTAGCGGGGGCCCCAAGACCGGGGAGCTGTTTTTT
clone size: NA; D gene: NA; V gene: TRBV7-2; J gene: TRBJ2-3; CDR3 protein: CASSPNTDTQYF; CDR3 DNA: TGTGCCAGCAGCCCCAACACAGATACGCAGTATTTT
clone size: NA; D gene: TRBD1; V gene: TRBV7-8; J gene: TRBJ2-1; CDR3 protein: CASSFGTGGGEQFF; CDR3 DNA: TGTGCCAGCAGCTTTGGGACAGGGGGCGGTGAGCAGTTCTTC
clone size: NA; D gene: TRBD1; V gene: TRBV27; J gene: TRBJ2-3; CDR3 protein: CASSLSAGGAIDTQYF; CDR3 DNA: TGTGCCAGCAGTTTATCAGCAGGGGGCGCGATAGATACGCAGTATTTT
clone size: NA; D gene: NA; V gene: TRBV5-6; J gene: TRBJ2-2; CDR3 protein: CASSIGSTGELFF; CDR3 DNA: TGTGCCAGCAGCATTGGGAGCACCGGGGAGCTGTTTTTT
clone size: NA; D gene: TRBD1; V gene: TRBV7-8; J gene: TRBJ1-6; CDR3 protein: CASSLAGTGFNSPLHF; CDR3 DNA: TGTGCCAGCAGCTTAGCCGGGACAGGGTTTAATTCACCCCTCCACTTT
clone size: NA; D gene: TRBD2; V gene: TRBV2; J gene: TRBJ2-3; CDR3 protein: CASSPFGTSGEADTQYF; CDR3 DNA: TGTGCCAGCAGCCCCTTTGGGACTAGCGGGGAGGCAGATACGCAGTATTTT